This T cell receptor (beta chain) was obtained from a study of shared clonotypes between healthy human individuals. Study overall: The study enrolled two women and three men aged 18 to 49.

Germline CDR1 reads KGHSH; CDR2 reads LQKENI. There are 15 residues in the CDR3. V was clipped by 5 bases and J by 1 base, with 14 bases between them. All donors were healthy HIV-negative adults lacking recent acute infections or vaccinations. Some clones are missing from TCRdb's copy, which holds only in-frame ones; the method was immunoSEQ multiplex PCR. The sample yields some 500,000 clones, roughly 85% seen once. Sequenced: PBMCs. This chain uses TRBV18 with TRBJ1-1; tentatively, D is TRBD1 (6 bases). This clonotype originated in a woman between 40 and 55 years old in good health. Some clones in this sample may be carry-over from other donors' samples. The CDR3, as DNA: TGTGCCAGCTCAGGAACAGGGTGGGGGAACACTGAAGCTTTCTTT. This encodes CASSGTGWGNTEAFF. Full variable domain (outside the CDR3, taken from reference TRBV18 and TRBJ1-1): NAGVMQNPRHLVRRRGQEARLRCSPMKGHSHVYWYRQLPEEGLKFMVYLQKENIIDESGMPKERFSAEFPKEGPSILRIQQVVRGDSAAYFCASSGTGWGNTEAFFGQGTRLTVV.